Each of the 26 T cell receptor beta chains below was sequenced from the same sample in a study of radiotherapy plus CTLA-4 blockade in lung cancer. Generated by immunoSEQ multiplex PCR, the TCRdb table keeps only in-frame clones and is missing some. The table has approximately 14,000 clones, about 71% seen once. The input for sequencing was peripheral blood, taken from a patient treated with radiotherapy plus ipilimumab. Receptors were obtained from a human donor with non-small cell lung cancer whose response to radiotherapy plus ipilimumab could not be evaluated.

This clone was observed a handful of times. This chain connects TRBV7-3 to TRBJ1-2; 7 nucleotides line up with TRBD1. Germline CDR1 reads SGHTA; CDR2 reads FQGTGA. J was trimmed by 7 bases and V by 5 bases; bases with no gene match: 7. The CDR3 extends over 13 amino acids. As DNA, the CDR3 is TGTGCCAGCAGCACCCCAGGGGGTGGTGGCTACACCTTC. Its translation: CASSTPGGGGYTF.

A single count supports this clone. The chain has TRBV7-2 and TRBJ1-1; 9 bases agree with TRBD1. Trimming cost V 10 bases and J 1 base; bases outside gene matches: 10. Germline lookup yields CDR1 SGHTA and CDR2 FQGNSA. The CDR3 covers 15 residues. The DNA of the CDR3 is TGTGCCATTACAGGGGGCGCGATACGGAACACTGAAGCTTTCTTT. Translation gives CAITGGAIRNTEAFF.

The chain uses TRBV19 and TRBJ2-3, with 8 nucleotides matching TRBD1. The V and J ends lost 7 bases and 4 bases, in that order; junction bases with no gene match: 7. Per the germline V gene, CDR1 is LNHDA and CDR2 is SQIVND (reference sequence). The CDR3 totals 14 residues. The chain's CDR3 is CASKTGQGPDTQYF. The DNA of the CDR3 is TGTGCCAGTAAGACCGGACAGGGACCAGATACGCAGTATTTT.

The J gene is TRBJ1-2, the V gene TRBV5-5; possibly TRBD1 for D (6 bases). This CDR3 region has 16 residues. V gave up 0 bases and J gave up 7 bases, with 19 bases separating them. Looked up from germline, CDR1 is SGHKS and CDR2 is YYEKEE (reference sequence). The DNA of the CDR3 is TGTGCCAGCAGCTTGGAGAAAACAGGGTATCCGACTGGCTACACCTTC. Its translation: CASSLEKTGYPTGYTF. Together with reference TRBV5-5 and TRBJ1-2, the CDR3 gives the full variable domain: DAGVTQSPTHLIKTRGQQVTLRCSPISGHKSVSWYQQVLGQGPQFIFQYYEKEERGRGNFPDRFSARQFPNYSSELNVNALLLGDSALYLCASSLEKTGYPTGYTFGSGTRLTVV.

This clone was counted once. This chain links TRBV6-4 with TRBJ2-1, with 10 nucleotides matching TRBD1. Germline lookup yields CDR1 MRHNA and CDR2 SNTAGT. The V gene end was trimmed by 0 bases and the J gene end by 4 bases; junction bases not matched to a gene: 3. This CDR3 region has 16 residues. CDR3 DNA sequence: TGTGCCAGCAGTGACTCCGGGACAGGGGAATACAATGAGCAGTTCTTC. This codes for CASSDSGTGEYNEQFF.

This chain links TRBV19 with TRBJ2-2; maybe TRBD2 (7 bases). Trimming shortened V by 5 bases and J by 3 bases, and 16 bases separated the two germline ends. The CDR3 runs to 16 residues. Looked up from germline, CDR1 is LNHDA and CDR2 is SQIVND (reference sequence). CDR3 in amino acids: CASSPSRGGYTGELFF. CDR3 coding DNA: TGTGCCAGTAGTCCGAGTAGGGGGGGCTACACCGGGGAGCTGTTTTTT.

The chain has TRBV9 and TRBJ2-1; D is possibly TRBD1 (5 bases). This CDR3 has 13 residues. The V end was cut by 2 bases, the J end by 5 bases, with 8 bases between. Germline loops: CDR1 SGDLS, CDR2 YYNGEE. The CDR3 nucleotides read TGTGCCAGCAGCGTGGGGCGACACAATGAGCAGTTCTTC. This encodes CASSVGRHNEQFF.

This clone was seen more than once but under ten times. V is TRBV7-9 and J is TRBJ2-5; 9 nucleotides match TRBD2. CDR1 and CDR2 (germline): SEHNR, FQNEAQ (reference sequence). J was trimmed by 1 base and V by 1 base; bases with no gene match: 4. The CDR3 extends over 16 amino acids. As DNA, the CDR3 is TGTGCCAGCAGCTTAGGTAGCGGGGGCCCCCAAGAGACCCAGTACTTC. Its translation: CASSLGSGGPQETQYF. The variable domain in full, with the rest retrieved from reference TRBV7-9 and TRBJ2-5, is DTGVSQNPRHKITKRGQNVTFRCDPISEHNRLYWYRQTLGQGPEFLTYFQNEAQLEKSRLLSDRFSAERPKGSFSTLEIQRTEQGDSAMYLCASSLGSGGPQETQYFGPGTRLLVL.

CDR3 sequence reads: CASSLAYGGGGQETQYF. In DNA form, the CDR3 reads TGTGCCAGCAGCTTGGCCTATGGCGGGGGGGGCCAAGAGACCCAGTACTTC. V usage is TRBV5-4 and J usage is TRBJ2-5; 9 bases fit TRBD2. The CDR3 has 17 amino acids. Trimming cost V 0 bases and J 1 base; bases outside gene matches: 7. The germline CDR1 and CDR2 sequences are SGHNT and YYREEE (reference sequence).

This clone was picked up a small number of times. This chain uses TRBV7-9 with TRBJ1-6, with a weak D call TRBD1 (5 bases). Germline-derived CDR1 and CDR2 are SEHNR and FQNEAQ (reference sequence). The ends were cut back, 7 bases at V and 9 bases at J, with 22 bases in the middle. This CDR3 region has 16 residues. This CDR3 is CASIPGGQGLSSPLHF. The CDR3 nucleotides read TGTGCCAGCATCCCTGGAGGGCAGGGTCTTAGTTCACCCCTCCACTTT.

This chain's CDR3 is CASSLEAVENTEAFF. The DNA for the CDR3 is TGTGCCAGCAGCTTAGAGGCGGTCGAGAACACTGAAGCTTTCTTT. The chain uses TRBV7-9 and TRBJ1-1; no reliable D call. There are 15 residues in the CDR3. V was clipped by 1 base and J by 1 base, with 10 bases between them. Germline V gives CDR1 SEHNR, CDR2 FQNEAQ (reference sequence).

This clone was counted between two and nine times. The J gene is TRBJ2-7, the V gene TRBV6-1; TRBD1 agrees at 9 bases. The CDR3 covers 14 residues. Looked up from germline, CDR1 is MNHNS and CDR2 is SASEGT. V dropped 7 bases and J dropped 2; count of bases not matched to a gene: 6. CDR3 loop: CASKARQGAYEQYF. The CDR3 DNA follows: TGTGCCAGCAAAGCGAGACAGGGGGCCTACGAGCAGTACTTC.

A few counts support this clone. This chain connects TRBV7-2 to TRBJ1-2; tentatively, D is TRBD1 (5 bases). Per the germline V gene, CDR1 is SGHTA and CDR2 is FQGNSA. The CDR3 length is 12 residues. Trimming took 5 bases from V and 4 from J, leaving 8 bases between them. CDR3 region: CASSPDSYGYTF. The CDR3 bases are TGTGCCAGCAGCCCAGACAGCTATGGCTACACCTTC.

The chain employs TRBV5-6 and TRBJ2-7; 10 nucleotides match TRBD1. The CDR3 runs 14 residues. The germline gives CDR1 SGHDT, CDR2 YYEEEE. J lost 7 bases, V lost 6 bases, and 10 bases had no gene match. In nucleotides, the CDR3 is TGTGCCAGCAAACCCGGGACAGGGGTTATGGAGCAGTACGTC. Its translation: CASKPGTGVMEQYV.

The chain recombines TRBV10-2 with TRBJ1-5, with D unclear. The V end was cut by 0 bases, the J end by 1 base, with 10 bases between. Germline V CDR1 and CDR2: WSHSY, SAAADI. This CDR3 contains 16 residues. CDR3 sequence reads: CASSESRGTSNQPQHF. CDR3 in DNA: TGCGCCAGCAGTGAGTCTCGAGGAACCAGCAATCAGCCCCAGCATTTT.

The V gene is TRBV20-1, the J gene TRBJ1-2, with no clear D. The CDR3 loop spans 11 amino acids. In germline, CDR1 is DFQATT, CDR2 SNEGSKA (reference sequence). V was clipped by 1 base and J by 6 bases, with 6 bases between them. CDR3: CSARGGDGYTF. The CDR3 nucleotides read TGCAGTGCTAGAGGGGGAGATGGCTACACCTTC.

CDR3 protein: CASTRGGNTGELFF. For the CDR3, the DNA is TGTGCCAGTACCCGCGGGGGGAACACCGGGGAGCTGTTTTTT. This chain joins TRBV9 and TRBJ2-2, with TRBD2 identical over 7 bases. V lost 8 bases and J lost 1; bases outside the gene matches: 5. The germline gives CDR1 SGDLS, CDR2 YYNGEE. This CDR3 has 14 amino acids.

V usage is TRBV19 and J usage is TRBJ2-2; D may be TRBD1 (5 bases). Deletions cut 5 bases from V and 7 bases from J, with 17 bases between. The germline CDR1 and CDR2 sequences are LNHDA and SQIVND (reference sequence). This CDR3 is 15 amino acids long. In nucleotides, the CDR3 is TGTGCCAGTAGTCCCCATACAGGAAGGGGCGGGGAGCTGTTTTTT. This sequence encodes CASSPHTGRGGELFF.

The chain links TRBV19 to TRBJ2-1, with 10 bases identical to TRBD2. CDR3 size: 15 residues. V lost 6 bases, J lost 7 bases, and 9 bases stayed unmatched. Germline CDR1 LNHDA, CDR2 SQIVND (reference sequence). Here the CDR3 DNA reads TGTGCCAGTAGAGGGGGGACTAGCGACGTGAATGAGCAGTTCTTC. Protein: CASRGGTSDVNEQFF. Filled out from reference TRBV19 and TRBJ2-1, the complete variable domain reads DGGITQSPKYLFRKEGQNVTLSCEQNLNHDAMYWYRQDPGQGLRLIYYSQIVNDFQKGDIAEGYSVSREKKESFPLTVTSAQKNPTAFYLCASRGGTSDVNEQFFGPGTRLTVL.

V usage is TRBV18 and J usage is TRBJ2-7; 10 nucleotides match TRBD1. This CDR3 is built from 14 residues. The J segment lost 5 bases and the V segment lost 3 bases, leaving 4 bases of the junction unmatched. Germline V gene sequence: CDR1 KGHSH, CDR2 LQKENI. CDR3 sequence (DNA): TGTGCCAGCTCACCGCGACAGGGGGCTCACGAGCAGTACGTC. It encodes CASSPRQGAHEQYV.

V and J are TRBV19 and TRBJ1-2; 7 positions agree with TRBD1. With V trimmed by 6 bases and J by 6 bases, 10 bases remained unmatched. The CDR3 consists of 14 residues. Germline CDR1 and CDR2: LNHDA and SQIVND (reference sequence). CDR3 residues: CASSRPQGGHGYTF. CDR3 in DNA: TGTGCCAGTAGCCGGCCTCAAGGGGGCCATGGCTACACCTTC. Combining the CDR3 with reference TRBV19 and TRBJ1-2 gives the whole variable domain DGGITQSPKYLFRKEGQNVTLSCEQNLNHDAMYWYRQDPGQGLRLIYYSQIVNDFQKGDIAEGYSVSREKKESFPLTVTSAQKNPTAFYLCASSRPQGGHGYTFGSGTRLTVV.

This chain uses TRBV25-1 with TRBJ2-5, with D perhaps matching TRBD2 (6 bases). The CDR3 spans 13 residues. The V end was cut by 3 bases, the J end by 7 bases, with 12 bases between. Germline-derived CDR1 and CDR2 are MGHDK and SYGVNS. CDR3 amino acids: CASSEGLRGTQYF. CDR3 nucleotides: TGTGCCAGCAGTGAGGGACTCCGGGGGACCCAGTACTTC.

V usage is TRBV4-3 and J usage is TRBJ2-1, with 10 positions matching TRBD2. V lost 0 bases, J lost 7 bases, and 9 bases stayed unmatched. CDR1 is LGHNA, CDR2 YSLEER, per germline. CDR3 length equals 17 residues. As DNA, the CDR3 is TGCGCCAGCAGCCAAGAACCCAGCGGGGGGGTGGGGAATGAGCAGTTCTTC. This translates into CASSQEPSGGVGNEQFF.

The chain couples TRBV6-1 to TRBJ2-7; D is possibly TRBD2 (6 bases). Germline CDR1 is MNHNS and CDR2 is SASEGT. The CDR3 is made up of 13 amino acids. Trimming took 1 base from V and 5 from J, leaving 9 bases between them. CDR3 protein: CASSEGGVHEQYF. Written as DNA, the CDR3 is TGTGCCAGCAGTGAAGGGGGGGTCCACGAGCAGTACTTC.

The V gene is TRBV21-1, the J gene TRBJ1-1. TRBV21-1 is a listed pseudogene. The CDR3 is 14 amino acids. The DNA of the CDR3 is TGTGCCAGCACCAGACGACGGAGTTGTTATGAAGCTTTCTTT. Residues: CASTRRRSCYEAFF.

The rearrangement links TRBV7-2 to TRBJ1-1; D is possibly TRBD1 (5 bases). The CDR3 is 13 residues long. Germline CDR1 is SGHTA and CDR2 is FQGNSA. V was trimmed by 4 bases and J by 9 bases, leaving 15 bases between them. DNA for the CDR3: TGTGCCAGCAGCTCCCAAGGGACTTCCCAAGCTTTCTTT. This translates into CASSSQGTSQAFF.